Below are 3 T cell receptor beta chains sequenced from a single sample in a study of T cell changes during pregnancy in multiple sclerosis. Profiling relied on immunoSEQ multiplex PCR, and the TCRdb table lists in-frame clones only, not all of them. The sample carries approximately 30,000 clones, roughly 87% recorded once. Source: CD8+ T cells from peripheral blood mononuclear cells, taken before pregnancy. The origin of the receptors is a female donor with multiple sclerosis, enrolled in a pregnancy study.

This chain uses TRBV7-9 with TRBJ2-5, with 9 bases identical to TRBD2. The CDR3 loop spans 16 amino acids. J gave up 5 bases and V 5 bases, and 12 bases lay outside the gene matches. CDR1 and CDR2 (germline): SEHNR, FQNEAQ (reference sequence). CDR3 in amino acids: CASSLPAGGPSETQYF. CDR3 nucleotides: TGTGCCAGCAGCCTACCCGCGGGGGGGCCTTCGGAGACCCAGTACTTC.

The V gene is TRBV4-3, the J gene TRBJ2-2, with D maybe TRBD2 (6 bases). The CDR3 has 18 residues. Per the germline V gene, CDR1 is LGHNA and CDR2 is YSLEER. Trimming cost V 3 bases and J 1 base, with 18 bases left between them. CDR3 bases: TGCGCCAGCAGCCACCCCCGCGTGAACGGGGGGAACACCGGGGAGCTGTTTTTT. Translated: CASSHPRVNGGNTGELFF.

The chain links TRBV7-9 to TRBJ2-1; 8 nucleotides line up with TRBD2. V was clipped by 1 base and J by 7 bases; unmatched bases: 9. CDR3 length: 16 residues. CDR1 is SEHNR, CDR2 FQNEAQ, per germline (reference sequence). CDR3 in amino acids: CASSLVSGGPANEQFF. The CDR3 DNA reads TGTGCCAGCAGCTTAGTATCGGGAGGGCCGGCGAATGAGCAGTTCTTC.